A single TCR beta chain is shown here with its context. The sample belongs to a study of blood T cell repertoires in COVID-19. Clones were read by immunoSEQ multiplex PCR, and TCRdb kept only the in-frame ones, dropping some. The data hold about 58,000 clones, with about 91% observed a single time. The CDR3 spans 15 residues. Germline CDR1 is LNHDA and CDR2 is SQIVND (reference sequence). The germline V and J ends were trimmed by 7 bases and 2 bases, with 18 bases remaining between them. The chain is built from TRBV19 and TRBJ2-7; tentatively, D is TRBD1 (6 bases). What was sequenced was peripheral blood. The source is a woman aged 55 to 70 with active COVID-19. The CDR3: CASTSTGQGTYEQYF. In DNA form, the CDR3 reads TGTGCCAGTACCTCTACGGGCCAGGGGACCTACGAGCAGTACTTC.